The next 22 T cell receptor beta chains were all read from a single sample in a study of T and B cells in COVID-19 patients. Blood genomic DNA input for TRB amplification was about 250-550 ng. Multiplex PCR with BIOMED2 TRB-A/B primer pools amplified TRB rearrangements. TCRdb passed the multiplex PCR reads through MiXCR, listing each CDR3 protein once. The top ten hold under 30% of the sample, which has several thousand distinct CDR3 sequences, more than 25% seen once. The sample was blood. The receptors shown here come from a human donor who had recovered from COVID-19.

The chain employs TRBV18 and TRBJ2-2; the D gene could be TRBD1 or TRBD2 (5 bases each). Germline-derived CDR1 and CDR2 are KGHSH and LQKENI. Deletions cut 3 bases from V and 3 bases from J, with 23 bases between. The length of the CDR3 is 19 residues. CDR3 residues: CASSPMGPPLNYYTGELFF. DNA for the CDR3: TGTGCCAGCTCACCGATGGGACCACCTTTAAACTATTACACCGGGGAGCTGTTTTTT.

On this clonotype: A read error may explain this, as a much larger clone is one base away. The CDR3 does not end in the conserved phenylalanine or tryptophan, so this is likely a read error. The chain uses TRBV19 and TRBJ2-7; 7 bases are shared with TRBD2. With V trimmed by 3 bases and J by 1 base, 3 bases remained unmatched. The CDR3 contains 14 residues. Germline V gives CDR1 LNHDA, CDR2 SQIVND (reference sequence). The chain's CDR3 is CASSMGGGSYEQYL. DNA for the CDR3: TGTGCCAGTAGTATGGGGGGGGGATCCTACGAGCAGTACTTG.

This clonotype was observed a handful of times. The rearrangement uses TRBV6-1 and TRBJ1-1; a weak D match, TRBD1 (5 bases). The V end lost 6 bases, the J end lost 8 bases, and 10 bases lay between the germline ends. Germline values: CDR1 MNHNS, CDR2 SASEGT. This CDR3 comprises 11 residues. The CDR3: CASRLDSEAFF. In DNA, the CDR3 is TGTGCCAGCAGATTAGACAGCGAAGCTTTCTTT.

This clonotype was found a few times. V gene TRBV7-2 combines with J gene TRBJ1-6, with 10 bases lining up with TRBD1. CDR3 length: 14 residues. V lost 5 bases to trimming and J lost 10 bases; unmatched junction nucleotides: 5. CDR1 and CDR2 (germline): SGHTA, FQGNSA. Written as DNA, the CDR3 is TGTGCCAGCAGCCTCCGGACAGGGGGGTCACCCCTCCACTTT. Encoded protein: CASSLRTGGSPLHF.

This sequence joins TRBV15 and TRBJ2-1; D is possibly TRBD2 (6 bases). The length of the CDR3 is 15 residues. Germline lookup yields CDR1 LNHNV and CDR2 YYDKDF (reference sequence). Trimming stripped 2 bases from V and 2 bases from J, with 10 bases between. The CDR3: CATSRPGLTYNEQFF. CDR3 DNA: TGTGCCACCAGCAGACCGGGACTTACCTACAATGAGCAGTTCTTC.

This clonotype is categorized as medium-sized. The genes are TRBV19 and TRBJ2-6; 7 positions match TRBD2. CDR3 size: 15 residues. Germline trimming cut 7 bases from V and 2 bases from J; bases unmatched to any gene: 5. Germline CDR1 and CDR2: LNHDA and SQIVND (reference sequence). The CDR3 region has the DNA TGTGCCAGTACCAGTGGGGGGGCTGGGGCCAACGTCCTGACTTTC. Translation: CASTSGGAGANVLTF.

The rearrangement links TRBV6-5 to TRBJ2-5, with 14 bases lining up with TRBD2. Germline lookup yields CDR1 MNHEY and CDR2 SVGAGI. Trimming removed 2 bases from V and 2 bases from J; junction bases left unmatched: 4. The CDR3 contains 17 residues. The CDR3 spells CASSYSGLAGGQETQYF. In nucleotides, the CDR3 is TGTGCCAGCAGTTACAGCGGACTAGCGGGGGGACAAGAGACCCAGTACTTC.

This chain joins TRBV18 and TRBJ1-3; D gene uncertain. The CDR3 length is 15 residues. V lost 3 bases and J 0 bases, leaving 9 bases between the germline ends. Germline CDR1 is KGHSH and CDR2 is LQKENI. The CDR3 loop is CASSPVQDSGNTIYF. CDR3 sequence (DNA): TGTGCCAGCTCACCGGTTCAGGACTCTGGAAACACCATATATTTT. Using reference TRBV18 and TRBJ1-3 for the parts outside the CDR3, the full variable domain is NAGVMQNPRHLVRRRGQEARLRCSPMKGHSHVYWYRQLPEEGLKFMVYLQKENIIDESGMPKERFSAEFPKEGPSILRIQQVVRGDSAAYFCASSPVQDSGNTIYFGEGSWLTVV.

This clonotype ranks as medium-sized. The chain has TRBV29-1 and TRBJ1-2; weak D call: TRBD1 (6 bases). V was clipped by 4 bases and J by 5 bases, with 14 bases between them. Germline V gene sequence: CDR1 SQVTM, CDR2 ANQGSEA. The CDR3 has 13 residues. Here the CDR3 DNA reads TGCAGCGTTGGGGGACATACCTCTTATGGCTACACCTTC. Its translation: CSVGGHTSYGYTF. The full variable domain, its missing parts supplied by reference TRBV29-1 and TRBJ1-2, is SAVISQKPSRDICQRGTSLTIQCQVDSQVTMMFWYRQQPGQSLTLIATANQGSEATYESGFVIDKFPISRPNLTFSTLTVSNMSPEDSSIYLCSVGGHTSYGYTFGSGTRLTVV.

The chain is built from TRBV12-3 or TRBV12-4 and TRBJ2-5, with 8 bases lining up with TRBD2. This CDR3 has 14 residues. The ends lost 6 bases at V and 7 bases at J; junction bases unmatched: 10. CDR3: CASSQAGAGGTQYF. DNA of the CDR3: TGTGCCAGCAGCCAAGCGGGGGCCGGGGGGACCCAGTACTTC.

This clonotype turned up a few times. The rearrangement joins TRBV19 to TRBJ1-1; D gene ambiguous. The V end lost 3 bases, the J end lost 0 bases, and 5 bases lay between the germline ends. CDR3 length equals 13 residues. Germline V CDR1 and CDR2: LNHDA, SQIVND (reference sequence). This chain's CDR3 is CASSITVNTEAFF. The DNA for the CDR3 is TGTGCCAGTAGTATCACGGTGAACACTGAAGCTTTCTTT.

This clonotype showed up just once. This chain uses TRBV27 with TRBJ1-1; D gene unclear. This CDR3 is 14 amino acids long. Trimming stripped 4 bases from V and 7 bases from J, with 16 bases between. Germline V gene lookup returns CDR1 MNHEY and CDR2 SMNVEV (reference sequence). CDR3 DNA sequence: TGTGCCAGCAGTTCCCTGGGCGAAAAGGGTGAAGCTTTCTTT. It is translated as CASSSLGEKGEAFF.

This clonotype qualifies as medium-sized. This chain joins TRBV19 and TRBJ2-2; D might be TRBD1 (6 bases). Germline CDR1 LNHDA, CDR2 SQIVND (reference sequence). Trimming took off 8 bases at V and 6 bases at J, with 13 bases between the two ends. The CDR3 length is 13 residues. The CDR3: CASLDRHPGELFF. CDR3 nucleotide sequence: TGTGCCAGTCTCGACAGGCACCCCGGGGAGCTGTTTTTT. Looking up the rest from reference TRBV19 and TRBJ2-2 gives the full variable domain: DGGITQSPKYLFRKEGQNVTLSCEQNLNHDAMYWYRQDPGQGLRLIYYSQIVNDFQKGDIAEGYSVSREKKESFPLTVTSAQKNPTAFYLCASLDRHPGELFFGEGSRLTVL.

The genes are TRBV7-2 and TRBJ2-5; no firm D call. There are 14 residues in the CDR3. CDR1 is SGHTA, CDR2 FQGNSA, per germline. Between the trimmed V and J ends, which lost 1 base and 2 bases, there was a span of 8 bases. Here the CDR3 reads CASSLEGRQETQYF. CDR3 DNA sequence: TGTGCCAGCAGCTTAGAGGGCAGACAAGAGACCCAGTACTTC.

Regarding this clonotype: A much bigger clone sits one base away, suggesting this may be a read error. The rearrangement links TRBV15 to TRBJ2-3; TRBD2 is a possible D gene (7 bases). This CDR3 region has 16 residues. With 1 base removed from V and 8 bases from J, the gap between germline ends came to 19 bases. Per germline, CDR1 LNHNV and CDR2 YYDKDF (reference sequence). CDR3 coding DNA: TGTGCCACCAGCAGAGTTGCGGGGGCCTGGGGGGTTACGCAGTATTTT. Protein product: CATSRVAGAWGVTQYF.

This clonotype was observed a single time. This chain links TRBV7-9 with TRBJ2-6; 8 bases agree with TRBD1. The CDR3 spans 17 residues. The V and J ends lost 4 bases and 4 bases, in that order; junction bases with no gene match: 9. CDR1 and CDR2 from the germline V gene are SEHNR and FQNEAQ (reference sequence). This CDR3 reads CASSSRTGLQGANVLTF. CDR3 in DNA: TGTGCCAGCAGCTCAAGGACAGGGCTTCAAGGGGCCAACGTCCTGACTTTC.

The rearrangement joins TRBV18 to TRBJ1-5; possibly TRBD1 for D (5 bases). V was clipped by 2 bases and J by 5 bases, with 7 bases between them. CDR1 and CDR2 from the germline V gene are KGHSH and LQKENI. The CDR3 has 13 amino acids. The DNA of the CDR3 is TGTGCCAGCTCACCAGGGGGTGATCAGCCCCAGCATTTT. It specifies CASSPGGDQPQHF.

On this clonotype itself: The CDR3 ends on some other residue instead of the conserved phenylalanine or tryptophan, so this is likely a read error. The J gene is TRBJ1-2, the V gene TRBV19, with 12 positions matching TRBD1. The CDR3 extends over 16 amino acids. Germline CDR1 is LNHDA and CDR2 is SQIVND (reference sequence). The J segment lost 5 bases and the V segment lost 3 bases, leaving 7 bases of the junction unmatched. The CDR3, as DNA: TGTGCCAGTAGTATGTGGGACAGGGGGCCCTCGTATGGCTACACCCTC. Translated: CASSMWDRGPSYGYTL.

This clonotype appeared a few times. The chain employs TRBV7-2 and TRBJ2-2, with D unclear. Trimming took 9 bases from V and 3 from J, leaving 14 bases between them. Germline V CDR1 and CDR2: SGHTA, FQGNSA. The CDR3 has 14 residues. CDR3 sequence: CARTPSRDTGELFF. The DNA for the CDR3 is TGTGCCAGGACCCCCTCAAGGGACACCGGGGAGCTGTTTTTT.

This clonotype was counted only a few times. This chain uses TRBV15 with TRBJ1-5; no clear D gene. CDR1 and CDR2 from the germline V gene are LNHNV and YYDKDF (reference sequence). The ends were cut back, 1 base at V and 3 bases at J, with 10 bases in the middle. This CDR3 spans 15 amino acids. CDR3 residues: CATSRGGGYNQPQHF. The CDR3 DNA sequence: TGTGCCACCAGCAGAGGGGGAGGTTACAATCAGCCCCAGCATTTT.

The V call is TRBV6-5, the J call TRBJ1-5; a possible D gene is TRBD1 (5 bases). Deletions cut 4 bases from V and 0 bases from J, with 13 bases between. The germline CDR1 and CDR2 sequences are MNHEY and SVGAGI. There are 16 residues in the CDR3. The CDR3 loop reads CASSSGTEYSNQPQHF. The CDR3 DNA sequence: TGTGCCAGCAGTTCCGGGACCGAGTATAGCAATCAGCCCCAGCATTTT.

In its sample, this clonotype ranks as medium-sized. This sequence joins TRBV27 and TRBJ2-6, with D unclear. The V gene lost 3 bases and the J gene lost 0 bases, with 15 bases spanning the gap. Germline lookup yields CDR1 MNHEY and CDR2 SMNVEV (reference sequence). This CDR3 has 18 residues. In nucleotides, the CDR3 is TGTGCCAGCAGTTTTGAGGTCAGGTCCCTCTCTGGGGCCAACGTCCTGACTTTC. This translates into CASSFEVRSLSGANVLTF.